This TCR beta chain was sequenced in a study of cytotoxic CD8 clonotypes in ibrutinib-treated CLL. Study results and limitations: Treatment saw public clonotypes, which were uncommon, either contract or stay stable.

The V end was cut by 0 bases, the J end by 3 bases, with 8 bases between. CDR1 is SGDLS and CDR2 is YYNGEE in the germline V gene. CDR3 size: 14 residues. A remark on this clone: The antigen is unknown.

Data came from immunoSEQ multiplex PCR; TCRdb stores just in-frame clones and leaves some out. Of approximately 280,000 clones in the sample, around 69% were seen once. Frozen-stored PBMCs produced 1.5 to 2.5 micrograms of genomic DNA for TCR beta libraries. The chain couples TRBV9 to TRBJ2-3; D gene ambiguous. This sequence was found in a human donor with chronic lymphocytic leukemia. The sample in question was PBMCs, obtained at disease progression, from a patient treated with ibrutinib. CDR3 in amino acids: CASSVAAKTDTQYF. The DNA for the CDR3 is TGTGCCAGCAGCGTAGCAGCGAAAACAGATACGCAGTATTTT.